This T cell receptor beta chain stems from a study of T cell repertoires in cytomegalovirus infection. Study details: Indications of both CMV infection and matching HLA type were provided by public TCR beta signatures.

General study findings and limits: Summed frequency of shared TCR beta families picked out CMV carriers who also had the relevant HLA. HLA-C-restricted CMV-specific TCR beta clonotypes prevailed in the ex vivo response.

A remark on this clonotype: The antigen remains unidentified.

Germline lookup yields CDR1 LGHNA and CDR2 YSLEER. The CDR3 has 14 amino acids. Trimming removed 1 base from V and 0 bases from J; junction bases left unmatched: 0. TCRdb passed the reads through MiXCR, listing each CDR3 protein once. The sample includes under 250,000 distinct CDR3 sequences, about 12% seen only once; the top ten take approximately 1.6%. This clonotype was sampled from a human donor in good health (CMV status not recorded). Some clones in this sample may be carry-over from other donors' samples. Material: PBMCs. The chain links TRBV4-3 to TRBJ2-7, with 7 bases aligning to TRBD2. The CDR3 reads CASSQAGGSYEQYF. The CDR3 DNA is TGCGCCAGCAGCCAAGCGGGAGGCTCCTACGAGCAGTACTTC.